The clone carrying this T cell receptor (beta chain) has a handful of counts. A single record per CDR3 protein comes from TCRdb applying MiXCR to the RACE reads. The sample has 150,000 to 200,000 distinct CDR3 sequences; under 35% are singletons. Time point: pre-sensitization, week 0. The treatment was: therapeutic diphenylcyclopropenone sensitization with weekly scalp DPC. Unseparated into fractions, whole blood served as the source from which total RNA was extracted. The sample originates from a study of human T cells and chemical hapten exposure. Material: whole blood, obtained in connection with sensitization to the hapten diphenylcyclopropenone (DPC). The clonotype originates from a woman younger than 45 with alopecia areata. Some clones in this sample may be carry-over from other donors' samples.

CDR3 DNA: TGCGCCAGCAGCCAAGAGGAAGGCTACGAGCAGTACTTC. Protein sequence: CASSQEEGYEQYF. This chain uses TRBV4-3 with TRBJ2-7; D gene uncertain. CDR3 length: 13 residues. The ends were cut back, 0 bases at V and 3 bases at J, with 6 bases in the middle. Germline CDR1 reads LGHNA; CDR2 reads YSLEER.